This T cell receptor beta chain was sequenced for a study of CD4+ T cells in melanoma. Study-level findings and limits: CD8+ T cell, macrophage and B cell function reportedly correlated with neoantigen-specific CD4+ T cells. Reportedly, melanoma neoantigen-specific CD4+ T cells showed varied differentiation states.

The assay was immunoSEQ multiplex PCR, and TCRdb's table has in-frame clones only and misses some. The repertoire consists of some 7,100 clones, with around 50% occurring once and the leading ten covering around 16%. This CDR3 contains 14 residues. Looked up from germline, CDR1 is SGHNT and CDR2 is YYREEE (reference sequence). The junction had 8 bases not matched to a gene; V was cut back by 3 bases and J by 6 bases. This clone was observed a handful of times. As yet, its antigen is unknown. The TCR comes from a human donor with melanoma. V usage is TRBV5-4 and J usage is TRBJ1-1, with TRBD1 matching 7 bases. Sequencing was done on a sample of cells from a culture (not recorded whether cultured in vitro). CDR3 in amino acids: CASSSEGTAAEAFF. In DNA form, the CDR3 reads TGTGCCAGCAGCTCCGAAGGGACAGCGGCTGAAGCTTTCTTT.